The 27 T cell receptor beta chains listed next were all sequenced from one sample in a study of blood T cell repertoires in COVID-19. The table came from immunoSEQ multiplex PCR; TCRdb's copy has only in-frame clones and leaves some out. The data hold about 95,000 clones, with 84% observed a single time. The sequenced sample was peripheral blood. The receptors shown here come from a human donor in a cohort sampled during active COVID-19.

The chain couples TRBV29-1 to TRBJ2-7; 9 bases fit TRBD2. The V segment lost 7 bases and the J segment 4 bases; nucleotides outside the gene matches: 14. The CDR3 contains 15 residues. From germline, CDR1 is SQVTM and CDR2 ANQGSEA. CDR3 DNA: TGCAGCGCCATACCGGGGCGGGGGGGCGGTTACGAGCAGTACTTC. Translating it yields CSAIPGRGGGYEQYF.

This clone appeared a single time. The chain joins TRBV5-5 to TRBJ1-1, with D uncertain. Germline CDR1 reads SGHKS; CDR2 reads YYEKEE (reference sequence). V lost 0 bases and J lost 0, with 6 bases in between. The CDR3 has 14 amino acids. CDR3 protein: CASSLAGMNTEAFF. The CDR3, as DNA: TGTGCCAGCAGCTTGGCAGGTATGAACACTGAAGCTTTCTTT.

The CDR3 region is CASSYAGTSGAYEQYF. The CDR3 DNA reads as TGTGCCAGCAGTTACGCTGGGACTAGCGGGGCCTACGAGCAGTACTTC. The chain combines TRBV6-5 with TRBJ2-7, with TRBD2 matching over 13 bases. Trimming took 2 bases from V and 2 from J; bases not matched to a gene: 3. The CDR3 has 16 amino acids. CDR1 and CDR2 (germline): MNHEY, SVGAGI.

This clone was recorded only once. The CDR3, as DNA: TGTGCCAGCAGCTCGTGGCGGCGTAACTATGGCTACACCTTC. Translating it yields CASSSWRRNYGYTF. The V and J genes are TRBV7-9 and TRBJ1-2; D unclear. Germline CDR1 reads SEHNR; CDR2 reads FQNEAQ (reference sequence). This CDR3 has 14 residues. Trimming shortened V by 4 bases and J by 1 base, and 10 bases separated the two germline ends.

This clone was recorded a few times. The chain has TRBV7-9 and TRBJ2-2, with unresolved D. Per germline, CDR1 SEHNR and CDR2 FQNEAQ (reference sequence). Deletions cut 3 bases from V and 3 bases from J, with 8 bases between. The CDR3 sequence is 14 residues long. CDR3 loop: CASSFLGDTGELFF. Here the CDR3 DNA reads TGTGCCAGCAGCTTCCTCGGAGACACCGGGGAGCTGTTTTTT.

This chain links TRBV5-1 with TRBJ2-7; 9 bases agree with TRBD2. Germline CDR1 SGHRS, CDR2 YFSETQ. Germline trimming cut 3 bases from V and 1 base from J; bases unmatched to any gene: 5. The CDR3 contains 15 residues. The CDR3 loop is CASSYRTSASYEQYF. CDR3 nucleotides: TGCGCCAGCAGCTACCGGACTAGCGCGTCCTACGAGCAGTACTTC.

The CDR3 loop is CASIGDRVAEKLFF. CDR3 DNA sequence: TGTGCCAGCATTGGCGACAGGGTGGCAGAAAAACTGTTTTTT. The J gene is TRBJ1-4, the V gene TRBV2; 7 bases are shared with TRBD1. The CDR3 is made up of 14 amino acids. The V segment lost 7 bases and the J segment 8 bases; nucleotides outside the gene matches: 10. The germline V gene has CDR1 SNHLY and CDR2 FYNNEI.

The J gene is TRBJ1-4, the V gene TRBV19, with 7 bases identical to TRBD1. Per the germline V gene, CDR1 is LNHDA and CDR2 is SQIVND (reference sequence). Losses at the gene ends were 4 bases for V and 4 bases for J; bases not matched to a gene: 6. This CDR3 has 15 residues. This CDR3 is CASSTNRDSNEKLFF. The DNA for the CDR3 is TGTGCCAGTAGTACCAACCGGGACAGTAATGAAAAACTGTTTTTT.

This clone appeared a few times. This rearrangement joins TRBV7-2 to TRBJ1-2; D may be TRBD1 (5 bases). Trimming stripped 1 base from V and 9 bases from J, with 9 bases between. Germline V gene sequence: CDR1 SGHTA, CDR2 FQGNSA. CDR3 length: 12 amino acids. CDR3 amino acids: CASSLVGASYTF. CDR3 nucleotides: TGTGCCAGCAGCTTAGTAGGGGCTAGCTACACCTTC.

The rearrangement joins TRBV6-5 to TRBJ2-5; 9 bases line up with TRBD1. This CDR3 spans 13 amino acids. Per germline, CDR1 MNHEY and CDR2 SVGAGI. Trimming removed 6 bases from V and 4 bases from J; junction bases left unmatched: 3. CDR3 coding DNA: TGTGCCAGCAGCCGGGGACAGGGAGAGACCCAGTACTTC. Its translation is CASSRGQGETQYF.

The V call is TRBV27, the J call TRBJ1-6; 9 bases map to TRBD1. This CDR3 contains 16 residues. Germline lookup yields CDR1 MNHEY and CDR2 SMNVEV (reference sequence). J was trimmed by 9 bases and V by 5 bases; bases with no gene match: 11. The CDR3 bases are TGTGCCAGCAGTGCTGGGACAGGGCTAGTCAGTTCACCCCTCCACTTT. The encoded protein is CASSAGTGLVSSPLHF.

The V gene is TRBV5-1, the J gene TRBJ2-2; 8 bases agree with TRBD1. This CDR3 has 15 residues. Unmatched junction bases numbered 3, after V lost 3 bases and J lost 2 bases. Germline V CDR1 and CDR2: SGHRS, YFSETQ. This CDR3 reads CASSSGQVNTGELFF. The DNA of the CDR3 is TGCGCCAGCAGCTCGGGACAGGTCAACACCGGGGAGCTGTTTTTT.

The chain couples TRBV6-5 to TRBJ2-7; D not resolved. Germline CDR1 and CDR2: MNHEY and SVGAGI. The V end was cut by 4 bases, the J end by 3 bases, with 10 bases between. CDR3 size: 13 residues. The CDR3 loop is CASSWALGYEQYF. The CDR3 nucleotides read TGTGCCAGCAGTTGGGCCTTAGGCTACGAGCAGTACTTC.

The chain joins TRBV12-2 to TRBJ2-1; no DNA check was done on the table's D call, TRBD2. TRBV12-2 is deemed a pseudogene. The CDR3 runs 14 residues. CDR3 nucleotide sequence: TGTGCAAGTCGCTCAATTAGCCGGGGGAATGAGCAGTTCTTC. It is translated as CASRSISRGNEQFF.

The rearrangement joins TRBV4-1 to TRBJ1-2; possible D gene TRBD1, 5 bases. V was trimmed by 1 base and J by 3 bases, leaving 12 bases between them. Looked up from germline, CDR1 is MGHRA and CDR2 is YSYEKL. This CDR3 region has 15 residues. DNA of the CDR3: TGCGCCAGCAGCCAAGGGCAGGGTAGGGACTATGGCTACACCTTC. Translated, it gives CASSQGQGRDYGYTF.

The CDR3 DNA is TGTGCCAGCAGCTCTACAGGTTTCGAGCAGTACTTC. Encoded protein: CASSSTGFEQYF. The chain carries TRBV11-2 and TRBJ2-7, with a tentative D call TRBD1 (5 bases). This CDR3 is 12 amino acids long. Germline lookup yields CDR1 SGHAT and CDR2 FQNNGV. V was pared by 4 bases and J by 6 bases, with 10 bases between.

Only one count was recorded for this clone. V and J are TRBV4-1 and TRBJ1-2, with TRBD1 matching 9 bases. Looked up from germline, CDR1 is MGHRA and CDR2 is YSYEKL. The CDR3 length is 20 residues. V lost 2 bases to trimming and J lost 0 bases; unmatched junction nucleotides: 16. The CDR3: CASSQHTTLSDRGSNYGYTF. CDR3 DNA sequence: TGCGCCAGCAGCCAACATACAACGCTGAGCGACAGGGGGTCTAACTATGGCTACACCTTC.

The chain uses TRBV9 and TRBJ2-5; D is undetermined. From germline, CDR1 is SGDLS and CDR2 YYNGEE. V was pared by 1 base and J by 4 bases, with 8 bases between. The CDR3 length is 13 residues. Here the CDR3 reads CASSVIGGETQYF. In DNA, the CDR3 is TGTGCCAGCAGCGTAATCGGCGGAGAGACCCAGTACTTC.

The CDR3 loop is CAISPGQGYGYTF. CDR3 coding DNA: TGTGCCATCAGCCCGGGACAGGGGTATGGCTACACCTTC. This chain uses TRBV10-3 with TRBJ1-2, with 10 positions matching TRBD1. The CDR3 consists of 13 residues. Trimming at V came to 6 bases and at J to 5 bases, leaving 3 bases not matched to a gene. Germline CDR1 is ENHRY and CDR2 is SYGVKD.

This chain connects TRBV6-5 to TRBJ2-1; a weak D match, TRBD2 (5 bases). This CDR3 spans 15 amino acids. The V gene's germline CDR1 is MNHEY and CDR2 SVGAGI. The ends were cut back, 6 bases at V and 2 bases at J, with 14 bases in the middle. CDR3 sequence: CASRSGGRAYNEQFF. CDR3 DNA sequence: TGTGCCAGCAGGAGCGGAGGCCGTGCCTACAATGAGCAGTTCTTC.

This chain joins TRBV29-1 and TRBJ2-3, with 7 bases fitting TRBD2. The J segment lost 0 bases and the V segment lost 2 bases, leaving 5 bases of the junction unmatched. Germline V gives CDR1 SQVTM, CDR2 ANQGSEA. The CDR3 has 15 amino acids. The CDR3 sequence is CSVETWGGSTDTQYF. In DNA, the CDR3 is TGCAGCGTTGAAACGTGGGGGGGGAGCACAGATACGCAGTATTTT.

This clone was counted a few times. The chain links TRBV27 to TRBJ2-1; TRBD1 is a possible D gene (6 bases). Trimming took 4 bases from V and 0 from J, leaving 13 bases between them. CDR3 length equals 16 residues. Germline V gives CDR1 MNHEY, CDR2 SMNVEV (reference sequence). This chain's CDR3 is CASSSRGGSSYNEQFF. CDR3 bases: TGTGCCAGCAGTTCCCGAGGGGGTAGCTCCTACAATGAGCAGTTCTTC.

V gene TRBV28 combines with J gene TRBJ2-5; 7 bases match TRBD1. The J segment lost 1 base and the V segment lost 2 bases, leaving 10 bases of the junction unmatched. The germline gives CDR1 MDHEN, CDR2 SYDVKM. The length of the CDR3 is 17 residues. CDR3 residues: CASSLEPGQIIQETQYF. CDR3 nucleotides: TGTGCCAGCAGTTTAGAACCGGGACAGATAATCCAAGAGACCCAGTACTTC.

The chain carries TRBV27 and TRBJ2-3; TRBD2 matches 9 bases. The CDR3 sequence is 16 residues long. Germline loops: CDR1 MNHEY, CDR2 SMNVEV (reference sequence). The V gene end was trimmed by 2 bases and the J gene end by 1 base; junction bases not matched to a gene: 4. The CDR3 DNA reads TGTGCCAGCAGTTTAGCGGGAGGGCCGGGCACAGATACGCAGTATTTT. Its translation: CASSLAGGPGTDTQYF.

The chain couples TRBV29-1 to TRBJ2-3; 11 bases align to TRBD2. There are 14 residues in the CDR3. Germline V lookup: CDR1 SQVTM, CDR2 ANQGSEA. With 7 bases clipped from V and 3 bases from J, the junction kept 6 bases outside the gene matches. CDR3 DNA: TGCAGCGGCCATAGCGGGGGGGCAACAGATACGCAGTATTTT. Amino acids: CSGHSGGATDTQYF.

As DNA, the CDR3 is TGTGCCAGCAGTCTCCTAGGACAGTCCGGAAGGTTAAGTGAGCAGTTCTTC. It is translated as CASSLLGQSGRLSEQFF. V and J are TRBV2 and TRBJ2-1; weak D call: TRBD1 (6 bases). Germline lookup yields CDR1 SNHLY and CDR2 FYNNEI. Trimming took 5 bases from V and 9 from J, leaving 26 bases between them. The CDR3 sequence is 17 residues long.

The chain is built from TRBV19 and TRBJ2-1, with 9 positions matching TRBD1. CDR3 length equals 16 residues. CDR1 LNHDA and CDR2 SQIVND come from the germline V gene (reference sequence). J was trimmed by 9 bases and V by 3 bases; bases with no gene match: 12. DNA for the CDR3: TGTGCCAGTAGTATTAGAACAGGGGGCCTGCAAGGTGAGCAGTTCTTC. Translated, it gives CASSIRTGGLQGEQFF.